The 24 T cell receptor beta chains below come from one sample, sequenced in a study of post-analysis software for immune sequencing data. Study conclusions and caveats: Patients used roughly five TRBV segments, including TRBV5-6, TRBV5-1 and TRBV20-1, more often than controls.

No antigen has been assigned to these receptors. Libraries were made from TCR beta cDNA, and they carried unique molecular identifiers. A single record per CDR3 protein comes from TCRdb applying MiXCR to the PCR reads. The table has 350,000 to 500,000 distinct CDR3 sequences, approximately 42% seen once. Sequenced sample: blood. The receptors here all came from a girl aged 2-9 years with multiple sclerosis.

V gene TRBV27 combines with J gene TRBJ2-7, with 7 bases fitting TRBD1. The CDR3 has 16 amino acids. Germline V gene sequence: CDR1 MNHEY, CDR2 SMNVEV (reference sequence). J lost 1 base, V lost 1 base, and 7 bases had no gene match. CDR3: CASSLLGGLLSYEQYF. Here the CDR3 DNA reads TGTGCCAGCAGTTTATTAGGGGGCCTCCTGTCCTACGAGCAGTACTTC.

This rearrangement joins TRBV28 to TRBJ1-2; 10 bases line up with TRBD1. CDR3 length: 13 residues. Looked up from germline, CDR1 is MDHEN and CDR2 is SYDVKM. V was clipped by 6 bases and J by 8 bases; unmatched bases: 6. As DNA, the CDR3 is TGTGCCAGCAGCTACGGGACAGGGGAAGGCTACACCTTC. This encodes CASSYGTGEGYTF.

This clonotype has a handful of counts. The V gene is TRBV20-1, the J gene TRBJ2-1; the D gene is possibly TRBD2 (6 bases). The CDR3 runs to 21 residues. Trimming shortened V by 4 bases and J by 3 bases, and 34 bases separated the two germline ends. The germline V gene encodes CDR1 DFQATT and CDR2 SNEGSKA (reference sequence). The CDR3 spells CSAKIPRDSTRDAPGYNEQFF. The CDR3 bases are TGCAGTGCTAAGATCCCCCGGGACTCTACCAGAGATGCCCCAGGCTACAATGAGCAGTTCTTC.

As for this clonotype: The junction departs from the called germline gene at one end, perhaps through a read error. The CDR3 nucleotides read TGTGCCAGCTCCCCAACGGGGACAGCAGTTAACTATGGCTGCACCTTC. Encoded protein: CASSPTGTAVNYGCTF. The gene calls are TRBV12-3 or TRBV12-4 and TRBJ1-2; 7 bases are shared with TRBD1. The CDR3 totals 16 residues.

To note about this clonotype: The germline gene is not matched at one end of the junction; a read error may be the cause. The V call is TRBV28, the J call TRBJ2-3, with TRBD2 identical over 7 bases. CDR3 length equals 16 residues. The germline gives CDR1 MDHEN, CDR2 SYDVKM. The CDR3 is CASIRSGQPNGDAQYF. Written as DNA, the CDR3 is TGTGCCAGCATCCGTAGCGGGCAACCCAATGGAGATGCGCAGTATTTT.

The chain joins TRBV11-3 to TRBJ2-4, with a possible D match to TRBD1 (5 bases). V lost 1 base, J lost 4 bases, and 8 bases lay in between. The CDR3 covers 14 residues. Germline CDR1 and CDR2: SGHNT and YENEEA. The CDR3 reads CASSLGPGKNIQYF. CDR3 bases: TGTGCCAGCAGCTTAGGGCCAGGGAAAAACATTCAGTACTTC.

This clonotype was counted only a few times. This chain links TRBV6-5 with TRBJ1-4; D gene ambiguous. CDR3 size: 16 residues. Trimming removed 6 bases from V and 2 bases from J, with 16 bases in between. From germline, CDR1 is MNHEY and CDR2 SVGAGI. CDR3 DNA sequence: TGTGCCAGCAGCTCCGTGCGCTCCATTACTAATGAAAAACTGTTTTTT. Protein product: CASSSVRSITNEKLFF.

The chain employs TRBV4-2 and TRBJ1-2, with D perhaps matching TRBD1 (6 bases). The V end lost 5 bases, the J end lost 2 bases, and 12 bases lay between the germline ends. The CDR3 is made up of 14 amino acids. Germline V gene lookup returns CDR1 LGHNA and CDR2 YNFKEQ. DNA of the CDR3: TGTGCCAGCAGCAACTCAGGGGCGAACTATGGCTACACCTTC. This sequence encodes CASSNSGANYGYTF.

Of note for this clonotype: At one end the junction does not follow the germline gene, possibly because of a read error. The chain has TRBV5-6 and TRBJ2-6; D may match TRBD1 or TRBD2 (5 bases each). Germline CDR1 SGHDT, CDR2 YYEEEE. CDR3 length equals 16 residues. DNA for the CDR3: TGTGCCAGCAGCCTGGCGGGCGCCTCTGGGGCCAACGTCCGGACTTTC. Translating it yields CASSLAGASGANVRTF.

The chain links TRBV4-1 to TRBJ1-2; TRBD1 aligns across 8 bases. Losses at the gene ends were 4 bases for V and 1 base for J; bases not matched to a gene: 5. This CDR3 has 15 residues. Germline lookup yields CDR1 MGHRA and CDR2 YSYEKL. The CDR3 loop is CASSRGQGRNYGYTF. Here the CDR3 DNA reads TGCGCCAGCAGCCGAGGACAGGGCCGTAACTATGGCTACACCTTC.

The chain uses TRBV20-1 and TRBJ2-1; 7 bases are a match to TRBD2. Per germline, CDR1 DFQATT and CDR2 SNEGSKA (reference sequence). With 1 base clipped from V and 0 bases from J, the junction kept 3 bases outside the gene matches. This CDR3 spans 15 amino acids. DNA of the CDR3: TGCAGTGCTAGAGGGCTAGCGGCCTCCTACAATGAGCAGTTCTTC. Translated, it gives CSARGLAASYNEQFF.

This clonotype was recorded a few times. CDR3 DNA: TGTGCCAGCAGTTCCTGGACTAGCGATGAGCAGTTCTTC. It specifies CASSSWTSDEQFF. V is TRBV12-3 or TRBV12-4 and J is TRBJ2-1, with 9 bases fitting TRBD2. The CDR3 extends over 13 amino acids. V shed 4 bases and J 8 bases; nucleotides not matched to a gene: 3.

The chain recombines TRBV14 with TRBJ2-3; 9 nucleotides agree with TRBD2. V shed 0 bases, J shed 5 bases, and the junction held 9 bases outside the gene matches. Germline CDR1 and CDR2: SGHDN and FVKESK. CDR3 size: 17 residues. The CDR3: CASSQDYLAGRGDTQYF. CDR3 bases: TGTGCCAGCAGCCAAGACTATCTAGCGGGGCGTGGAGATACGCAGTATTTT.

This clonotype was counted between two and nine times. The CDR3 nucleotides read TGTGCCAGCAGTCTACCTCTCCCGGTCCGTGGGTATGGCTACACCTTC. It specifies CASSLPLPVRGYGYTF. The genes are TRBV28 and TRBJ1-2, with D uncertain. Germline assignment: CDR1 MDHEN and CDR2 SYDVKM. Trimming cost V 5 bases and J 5 bases, with 21 bases left between them. The CDR3 contains 16 residues.

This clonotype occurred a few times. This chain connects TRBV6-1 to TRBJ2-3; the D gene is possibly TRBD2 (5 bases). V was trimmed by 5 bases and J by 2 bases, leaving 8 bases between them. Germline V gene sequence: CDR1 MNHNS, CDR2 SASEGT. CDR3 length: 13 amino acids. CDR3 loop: CASSYRDTDTQYF. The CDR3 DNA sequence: TGTGCCAGCAGTTATCGGGACACAGATACGCAGTATTTT.

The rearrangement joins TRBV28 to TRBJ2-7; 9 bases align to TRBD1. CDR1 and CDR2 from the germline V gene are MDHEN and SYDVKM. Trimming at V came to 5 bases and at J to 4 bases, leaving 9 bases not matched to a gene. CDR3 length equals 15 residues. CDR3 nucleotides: TGTGCCAGCAGTACCCGGGACAGGGTACGGTACGAGCAGTACTTC. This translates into CASSTRDRVRYEQYF.

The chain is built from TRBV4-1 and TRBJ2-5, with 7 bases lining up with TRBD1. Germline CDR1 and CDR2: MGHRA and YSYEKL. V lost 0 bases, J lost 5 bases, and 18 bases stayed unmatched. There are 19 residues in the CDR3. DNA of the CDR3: TGCGCCAGCAGCCAAGATTTAGGTGGCTTGATTGGGGGACAGGAGACCCAGTACTTC. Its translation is CASSQDLGGLIGGQETQYF.

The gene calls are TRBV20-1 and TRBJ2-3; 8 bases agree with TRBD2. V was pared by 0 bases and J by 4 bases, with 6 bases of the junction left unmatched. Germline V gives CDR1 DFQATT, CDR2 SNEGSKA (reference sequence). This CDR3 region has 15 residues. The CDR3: CSARDTGRAPDTQYF. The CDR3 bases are TGCAGTGCTAGAGATACCGGGAGGGCCCCAGATACGCAGTATTTT.

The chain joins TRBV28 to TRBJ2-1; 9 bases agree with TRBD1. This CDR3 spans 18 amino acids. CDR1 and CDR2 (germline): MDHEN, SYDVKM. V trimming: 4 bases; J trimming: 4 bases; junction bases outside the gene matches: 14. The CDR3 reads CASSSQLYWTGEYNEQFF. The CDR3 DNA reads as TGTGCCAGCAGTTCCCAACTCTATTGGACAGGGGAATACAATGAGCAGTTCTTC.

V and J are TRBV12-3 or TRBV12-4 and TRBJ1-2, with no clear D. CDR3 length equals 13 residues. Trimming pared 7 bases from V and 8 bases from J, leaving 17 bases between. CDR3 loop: CASTLDLGGGYTF. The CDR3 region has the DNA TGTGCCAGCACCCTAGACCTGGGTGGAGGCTACACCTTC.

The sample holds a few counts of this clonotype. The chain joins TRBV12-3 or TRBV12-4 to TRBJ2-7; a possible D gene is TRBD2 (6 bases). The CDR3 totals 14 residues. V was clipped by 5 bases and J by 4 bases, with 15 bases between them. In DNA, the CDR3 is TGTGCCAGCAGTCCCCAAGCGACTAGTTACGAGCAGTACTTC. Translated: CASSPQATSYEQYF.

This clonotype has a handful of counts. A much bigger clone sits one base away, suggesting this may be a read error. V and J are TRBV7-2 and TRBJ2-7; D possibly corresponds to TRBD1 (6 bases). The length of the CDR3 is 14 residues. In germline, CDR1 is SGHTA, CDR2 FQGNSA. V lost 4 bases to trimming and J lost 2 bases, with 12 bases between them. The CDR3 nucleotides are TGTGCCAGCAGCTGTGCAGGGGCCCCCTACGAGCAGTACTTC. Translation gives CASSCAGAPYEQYF.

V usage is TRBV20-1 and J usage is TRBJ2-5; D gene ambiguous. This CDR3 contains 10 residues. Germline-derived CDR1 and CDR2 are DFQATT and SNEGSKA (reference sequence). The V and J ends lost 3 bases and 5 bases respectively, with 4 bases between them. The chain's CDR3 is CSASMETQYF. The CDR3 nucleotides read TGCAGTGCTAGTATGGAGACCCAGTACTTC.

The CDR3, as DNA: TGTGCCAGCAGACCGGGACAGCGCTACGAGCAGTACTTC. Translation gives CASRPGQRYEQYF. The rearrangement joins TRBV6-5 to TRBJ2-7; 7 nucleotides match TRBD1. Trimming at V came to 6 bases and at J to 3 bases, leaving 5 bases not matched to a gene. Germline V lookup: CDR1 MNHEY, CDR2 SVGAGI. This CDR3 is 13 amino acids long.